The TCR beta chain under discussion was sequenced for a study of breast tumors, draining lymph nodes, adjacent tissues. Study results and limitations: Data only fit, rather than demonstrated, lymph node origin of most tumor T cells. Tumors had less TCR diversity than lymph nodes, more than nontumor tissue.

A single record per CDR3 protein comes from TCRdb applying MiXCR to the multiplex PCR reads. The data contain nearly 200,000 distinct CDR3 sequences, around 33% of them singletons. With respect to this clonotype: The antigen remains undetermined.

Samples came from axillary lymph nodes draining the breast cancer. The CDR3 length is 14 residues. Germline V lookup: CDR1 SGHTA, CDR2 FQGNSA. Trimming at V came to 5 bases and at J to 11 bases, leaving 12 bases not matched to a gene. The chain combines TRBV7-2 with TRBJ1-5; 7 bases are a match to TRBD1. Sequencing was performed on axillary lymph node tissue. The clonotype was recovered from a female donor with breast cancer. Some clones in this sample may be carry-over from other donors' samples. The CDR3 region is CASSRDSGSETQHF. DNA for the CDR3: TGTGCCAGCAGCCGGGACAGCGGTAGTGAGACCCAGCATTTT. The full variable domain, its missing parts supplied by reference TRBV7-2 and TRBJ1-5, is GAGVSQSPSNKVTEKGKDVELRCDPISGHTALYWYRQSLGQGLEFLIYFQGNSAPDKSGLPSDRFSAERTGGSVSTLTIQRTQQEDSAVYLCASSRDSGSETQHFGDGTRLSIL.